A selection of T cell receptor beta chains follows, all from one sample in a study of blood T cell repertoires in COVID-19. TCRdb keeps only in-frame clones here, not all; method: immunoSEQ multiplex PCR. The data contain under 120,000 clones, less than 80% of them singletons. The material sequenced was peripheral blood. The receptors here all came from a man between 65 and 85 years old with active or convalescent COVID-19. The conserved cysteine and the conserved F or W are not part of the CDR3 here.

j_call | v_call | cdr3_length | cdr3_aa
TRBJ1-2 | TRBV10-3 | 13 | AISGGSQKTYGYT
TRBJ1-4 | TRBV27 | 13 | ASSRRGTTNEKLF
TRBJ2-3 | TRBV7-3 | 14 | ASSLTSGGVTDTQY
TRBJ2-7 | TRBV6-5 | 11 | ASSPRQDDEQY
TRBJ2-1 | TRBV7-9 | 11 | ASSPDHGREQF
TRBJ1-2 | TRBV12-3/TRBV12-4 | 11 | ASSLGGYYGYT
TRBJ2-3 | TRBV29-1 | 8 | SVEDDWDN
TRBJ2-7 | TRBV7-9 | 10 | ASSPGGYEQY
TRBJ1-2 | TRBV12-3/TRBV12-4 | 11 | ASRETGSYGYT
TRBJ2-2 | TRBV5-8 | 13 | ASTSRGRRTGELF
TRBJ2-5 | TRBV15 | 13 | ATSRDRGTSETQY
TRBJ2-6 | TRBV27 | 16 | ASSLGPDTRSGANVLT
TRBJ2-7 | TRBV18 | 12 | ASSPGTTYEQQY
TRBJ2-3 | TRBV6-1 | 12 | ASSEGQAADTQY
TRBJ1-1 | TRBV6-6 | 12 | ASNPTGGNTEAF
TRBJ2-7 | TRBV5-1 | 11 | ASSSITGTEQY
TRBJ1-4 | TRBV19 | 13 | ASSQRVGHWEKLF
TRBJ1-6 | TRBV2 | 13 | ASSGMAGANSPLH
TRBJ2-1 | TRBV11-2 | 14 | ASSSSVREGGNEQF
TRBJ1-2 | TRBV6-1 | 9 | ASSQIYGYT
TRBJ2-7 | TRBV5-1 | 14 | ASSFGSASGGDEQY
TRBJ2-5 | TRBV5-4 | 12 | ASSSGQGVETQY
TRBJ1-4 | TRBV7-9 | 14 | ASSSGWGGSNEKLF
TRBJ1-1 | TRBV5-1 | 12 | ASSPNAGGTEAF
TRBJ1-2 | TRBV6-6 | 12 | ASKTGADLEGYT
TRBJ1-2 | TRBV20-1 | 9 | SADTGYGYT
TRBJ1-1 | TRBV4-2 | 12 | ASSQDQRGTEAF
TRBJ2-2 | TRBV6-6 | 11 | ASSSRTTGELF
TRBJ2-2 | TRBV6-4 | 12 | ASSPLQGTGELF
TRBJ2-3 | TRBV24-1 | 15 | ATSGETSGSFSDTQY
TRBJ1-4 | TRBV2 | 12 | ASSVSTTNEKLF
TRBJ2-2 | TRBV15 | 14 | ATSSPGTGNTGELF
TRBJ1-2 | TRBV6-2/TRBV6-3 | 11 | ASSPDRGLGYT
TRBJ1-1 | TRBV30 | 11 | AWSRPPQAEAF
TRBJ1-2 | TRBV5-1 | 12 | ASSLDSTGSGYT
TRBJ2-4 | TRBV6-5 | 13 | ASMGLGQGQNIQY
TRBJ2-3 | TRBV4-2 | 14 | ASSQVTGERGDTQY
TRBJ1-2 | TRBV27 | 11 | ASSLRNNYGYT
TRBJ2-7 | TRBV7-2 | 13 | ASSFLAGTSDEQY
TRBJ2-2 | TRBV14 | 12 | ASSQALLSGELF
TRBJ1-2 | TRBV3-1/TRBV3-2 | 12 | ASSPSDRVYGYT
TRBJ2-3 | TRBV6-6 | 14 | ASSYGLRSGADTQY
TRBJ2-2 | TRBV4-2 | 14 | ASSQRRGTNTGELF
TRBJ2-5 | TRBV5-1 | 14 | ASSLYGTDKQETQY
TRBJ2-5 | TRBV5-4 | 11 | ASSVGQGKTQY
TRBJ1-5 | TRBV20-1 | 12 | SASPGTGDQPQH
TRBJ1-2 | TRBV12-3/TRBV12-4 | 10 | ASSTDSYGYT
TRBJ2-1 | TRBV7-9 | 14 | ASSLLSGSTIGEQF
TRBJ1-1 | TRBV9 | 11 | ASSVAAGTEAF
TRBJ1-1 | TRBV5-4 | 10 | ASSFTGGGAF
TRBJ2-7 | TRBV29-1 | 12 | SVATGNQGSEQY
TRBJ1-1 | TRBV12-5 | 11 | ASGLVPGTEAF
TRBJ2-1 | TRBV7-9 | 13 | ASSLRRGSYNEQF
TRBJ1-1 | TRBV19 | 15 | ASSPTGGVPKNTEAF